The clone carrying this TCR beta chain was recorded once. Antigen: not known. This entry is derived from a study of a mutant IDH1 vaccine in newly diagnosed glioma. Study at large: Vaccination of patients was performed eight times, in weeks 1, 3, 5, 7, 11, 15, 19 and 23. Therapy received beforehand was radiotherapy, temozolomide, or both, with most patients given both. Vaccines began 4-6 weeks after radiotherapy alone, or with temozolomide cycles. Overall study findings and caveats: Altogether, about 95% of patients exhibited vaccine-induced immune responses.

Regarding time point: week 5, during vaccination. Mutant IDH1 20-mer peptide, at 300 ug, made up each vaccine dose, with topical imiquimod. Sequenced by immunoSEQ multiplex PCR; TCRdb stores in-frame clones only, minus some. Found here are roughly 72,000 clones, about 91% of them singletons; the top ten hold roughly 0.56%. This clonotype was sampled from a woman between 45 and 65 years old with glioma. The sequences come from PBMCs, collected from a glioma patient whose treatment included an IDH1 peptide vaccine.

Here the CDR3 reads CASSRLARVPYNEQFF. The CDR3 nucleotides read TGCGCCAGCAGTAGGCTAGCGAGAGTACCCTACAATGAGCAGTTCTTC. This chain joins TRBV5-1 and TRBJ2-1, with a possible D match to TRBD2 (6 bases). This CDR3 comprises 16 residues. Germline V gene data show CDR1 as SGHRS and CDR2 as YFSETQ. V gave up 5 bases and J gave up 2 bases, with 17 bases separating them.